The rows below give T cell receptor beta chains drawn from one sample of a study of spatial heterogeneity in lung cancer. TCRdb ran MiXCR on the 5' RACE reads and lists one entry per CDR3 protein. The sample includes just over 75,000 distinct CDR3 sequences, 8% of them seen just once. The sequencing used PBMCs, collected at surgery. Every receptor here comes from a male donor with early-stage non-small cell lung cancer. Each CDR3 is given with its conserved first and last residue. Some rows have no size entry. The others give once, few or many, or a class for an expanded clone.

>TRBJ1-1|.|14|TRBV2
CASSEERGGTEAFF
>TRBJ2-1|few|16|TRBV7-2
CASSPHTSGRGNEQFF
>TRBJ2-7|many|13|TRBV5-1
CASSLYSNYEQYF
>TRBJ2-5|few|15|TRBV2
CASSEWRGRQETQYF
>TRBJ1-2|many|13|TRBV5-1
CASSGNQGYGYTF
>TRBJ2-1|.|14|TRBV19
CASTPSPSYNEQFF
>TRBJ1-1|many|15|TRBV4-1
CASSQERVLGTEAFF
>TRBJ2-1|few|11|TRBV19
CASSELREQFF
>TRBJ2-3|many|15|TRBV5-1
CASSTGTGGADTQYF
>TRBJ2-1|medium-sized|11|TRBV7-8
CASKSNNEQFF
>TRBJ2-2|many|12|TRBV24-1
CATATVPGELFF
>TRBJ1-4|many|14|TRBV12-3/TRBV12-4
CASSLKGAVEKLFF
>TRBJ2-1|many|14|TRBV12-3/TRBV12-4
CASRLAVGQSEQFF
>TRBJ1-5|many|17|TRBV7-2
CASSLGRGLGSNQPQHF
>TRBJ1-2|many|14|TRBV15
CATSRDESGYGYTF
>TRBJ2-1|many|12|TRBV12-3/TRBV12-4
CASSPKRDEQFF
>TRBJ1-4|many|17|TRBV4-1
CASSHHSLDRLGEKLFF
>TRBJ2-1|many|15|TRBV5-1
CASSFSVAGDSEQFF
>TRBJ1-2|few|13|TRBV2
CASNILGRESYTF
>TRBJ1-4|.|13|TRBV20-1
CSARSPANEKLFF
>TRBJ2-7|once|16|TRBV30
CAWTGPGAGAPGEQYF
>TRBJ2-7|few|14|TRBV5-1
CASSLAGTGAEQYF
>TRBJ2-2|.|14|TRBV10-3
CAISTGLGAGELFF
>TRBJ1-1|few|12|TRBV6-2/TRBV6-3
CASRPWTSEAFF
>TRBJ1-1|.|12|TRBV5-1
CASSLDEGVAFF
>TRBJ2-7|.|15|TRBV18
CASSPLAGRSHEQYF
>TRBJ2-5|many|14|TRBV27
CASSLFRGYETQYF
>TRBJ2-3|many|14|TRBV7-6
CASSLAGEADTQYF
>TRBJ2-3|few|12|TRBV3-1
CASSHLDTSQYF
>TRBJ2-7|many|16|TRBV21-1
CASSKVEAGPSYEQYF
>TRBJ2-5|many|13|TRBV7-7
CASSGLGGETQYF
>TRBJ2-1|many|13|TRBV6-4
CASSKREGDEQFF
>TRBJ1-1|.|13|TRBV7-9
CASSDQMNTEAFF
>TRBJ2-7|many|12|TRBV6-5
CASSPGGVEQYF
>TRBJ2-6|few|16|TRBV12-3/TRBV12-4
CASSSGTGTGANVLTF
>TRBJ2-1|many|17|TRBV24-1
CATSPSLTDSSYNEQFF
>TRBJ2-1|few|13|TRBV11-2
CASRPGSYNEQFF
>TRBJ2-7|.|12|TRBV3-1
CASSLFQDEQYF
>TRBJ2-1|.|16|TRBV9
CASSVARAGSYNEQFF
>TRBJ1-5|many|15|TRBV20-1
CSARGPGREYQPQHF
>TRBJ1-1|many|15|TRBV27
CASSLSAGLNTEAFF
>TRBJ2-1|many|16|TRBV27
CASALIRQGSVNEQFF
>TRBJ2-7|.|17|TRBV3-2
CASSQYPSGFPAYEQYF
>TRBJ2-1|.|16|TRBV20-1
CSARPGLAISYNEQFF
>TRBJ2-2|many|14|TRBV20-1
CSASSDILDGELFF
>TRBJ2-7|many|14|TRBV12-3/TRBV12-4
CASSFSGRTYEQYF
>TRBJ2-3|.|20|TRBV10-3
CAIGLRLAGAPGGLTDTQYF
>TRBJ2-1|few|14|TRBV7-2
CASSPHGRGNEQFF
>TRBJ2-2|medium-sized|14|TRBV6-5
CASSLGGGTGELFF
>TRBJ2-1|.|13|TRBV5-1
CASSLARDNEQFF
>TRBJ2-1|many|15|TRBV4-1
CASSQSGTGLSEQFF
>TRBJ2-7|medium-sized|12|TRBV4-2
CASSRTPYEQYF
>TRBJ2-1|many|13|TRBV2
CASSPRRVDEQFF
>TRBJ1-4|many|14|TRBV3-1
CASSPVAGQEKLFF